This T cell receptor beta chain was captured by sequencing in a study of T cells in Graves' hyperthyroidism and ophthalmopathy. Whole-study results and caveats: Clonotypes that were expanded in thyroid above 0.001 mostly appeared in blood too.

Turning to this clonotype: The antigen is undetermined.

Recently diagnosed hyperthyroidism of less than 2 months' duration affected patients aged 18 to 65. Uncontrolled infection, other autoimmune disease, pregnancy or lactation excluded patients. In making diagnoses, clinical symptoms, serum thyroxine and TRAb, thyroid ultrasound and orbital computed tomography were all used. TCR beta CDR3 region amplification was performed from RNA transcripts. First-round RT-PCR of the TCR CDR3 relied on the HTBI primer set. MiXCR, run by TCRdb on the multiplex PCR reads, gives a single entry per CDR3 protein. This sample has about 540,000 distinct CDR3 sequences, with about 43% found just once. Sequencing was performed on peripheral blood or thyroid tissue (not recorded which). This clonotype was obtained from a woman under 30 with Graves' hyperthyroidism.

CDR3 in amino acids: CASRAGTHEQYF. The CDR3 nucleotides are TGTGCCAGCAGGGCTGGCACCCACGAGCAGTACTTC. The chain recombines TRBV28 with TRBJ2-7; D call uncertain. V was pared by 6 bases and J by 5 bases, with 11 bases between. This CDR3 has 12 residues. The germline CDR1 and CDR2 sequences are MDHEN and SYDVKM.